The clone carrying this T cell receptor beta chain has more than one count but fewer than ten. Its antigen is unidentified. The data stem from a study of metastatic and nonmetastatic thyroid tumors. Study results and caveats: A significant increase in TCR beta diversity was reportedly seen in malignant thyroid tumors relative to benign nodules, in blood and tumor.

In the study's own analysis: The authors used CDR3 differences across clinicopathological groups to build a distant-metastasis classifier for papillary thyroid cancer. TCRdb re-processed the PCR reads through MiXCR. V and J calls and clone size were set by TCRdb, not the authors. This sample carries tens of thousands of clones, around 21% of them seen once, and the ten largest clones take less than 20%. V was clipped by 1 base and J by 6 bases, with 7 bases between them. The CDR3 contains 12 residues. From germline, CDR1 is LGHDT and CDR2 YNNKEL (reference sequence). Ahead of thyroid surgery, no patient had received treatment of any kind.

The chain recombines TRBV3-1 with TRBJ2-7, with D uncertain. The specimen sequenced was blood. The TCR comes from a female donor with papillary thyroid cancer or a benign thyroid nodule (not recorded which). Some clones in this sample may be carry-over from other donors' samples. CDR3 sequence: CASSQASGEQYF. The CDR3 nucleotides read TGTGCCAGCAGCCAAGCGTCGGGCGAGCAGTACTTC.